A single sample is the source of the 24 T cell receptor beta chains below, sequenced in a study of long-term antiretroviral therapy in people with HIV. A v3.0 immunoSEQ assay was performed at survey level. Data came from immunoSEQ multiplex PCR; TCRdb stores just in-frame clones and leaves some out. The table shows around 19,000 clones, with approximately 88% occurring only once. The specimen was unsorted PBMCs, collected 1.2 years after starting antiretroviral therapy. These receptors all stem from a middle-aged woman with HIV.

The chain carries TRBV27 and TRBJ2-4, with TRBD2 matching 8 bases. The CDR3 consists of 16 residues. The junction had 15 bases not matched to a gene; V was cut back by 5 bases and J by 9 bases. Germline V gene data show CDR1 as MNHEY and CDR2 as SMNVEV (reference sequence). The CDR3 is CASSPHRAGVGPIQYF. Here the CDR3 DNA reads TGTGCCAGCAGTCCGCACCGAGCGGGAGTAGGGCCCATTCAGTACTTC.

This CDR3 is CASSLGWGNQETQYF. In DNA form, the CDR3 reads TGTGCCAGCAGCTTAGGTTGGGGGAATCAAGAGACCCAGTACTTC. The genes are TRBV7-2 and TRBJ2-5; the D gene could be TRBD1 or TRBD2 (5 bases each). CDR1 and CDR2 from the germline V gene are SGHTA and FQGNSA. V was trimmed by 1 base and J by 2 bases, leaving 11 bases between them. This CDR3 is built from 15 residues.

The chain couples TRBV5-1 to TRBJ2-6; no reliable D call. Germline lookup yields CDR1 SGHRS and CDR2 YFSETQ. Between the trimmed V and J ends, which lost 5 bases and 3 bases, there was a span of 12 bases. CDR3 length equals 15 residues. For the CDR3, the DNA is TGCGCCAGCAGGTTGATCGTAGTTGGGGCCAACGTCCTGACTTTC. This gives the protein CASRLIVVGANVLTF.

V gene TRBV2 combines with J gene TRBJ2-6; a possible D gene is TRBD1 (5 bases). The CDR3 runs 15 residues. Germline assignment: CDR1 SNHLY and CDR2 FYNNEI. V lost 6 bases and J 1 base, leaving 10 bases between the germline ends. The CDR3 DNA reads as TGTGCCAGCAGCCTTGACAGTTCTGGGGCCAACGTCCTGACTTTC. It specifies CASSLDSSGANVLTF.

The rearrangement joins TRBV28 to TRBJ2-7; D could derive from TRBD1 or TRBD2 (6 bases each). Trimming took 2 bases from V and 3 from J, leaving 11 bases between them. The CDR3 contains 14 residues. Germline-derived CDR1 and CDR2 are MDHEN and SYDVKM. CDR3 DNA: TGTGCCAGCAGTTTAGGAGGGGGTAGCTACGAGCAGTACTTC. Its protein is CASSLGGGSYEQYF.

The chain couples TRBV18 to TRBJ1-4; D is ambiguous. The CDR3 is 13 residues long. Germline V lookup: CDR1 KGHSH, CDR2 LQKENI. Trimming left V 10 bases short and J 0 bases short, with 9 bases between. In DNA form, the CDR3 reads TGTGCCAACTCGAGGGCAACTAATGAAAAACTGTTTTTT. Residues: CANSRATNEKLFF. Filled out from reference TRBV18 and TRBJ1-4, the complete variable domain reads NAGVMQNPRHLVRRRGQEARLRCSPMKGHSHVYWYRQLPEEGLKFMVYLQKENIIDESGMPKERFSAEFPKEGPSILRIQQVVRGDSAAYFCANSRATNEKLFFGSGTQLSVL.

This clone was seen only once. The V call is TRBV6-5, the J call TRBJ2-7; the match to TRBD1 covers 7 bases. The CDR3 is 14 amino acids. Germline V gives CDR1 MNHEY, CDR2 SVGAGI. V trimming: 4 bases; J trimming: 3 bases; junction bases outside the gene matches: 6. The DNA for the CDR3 is TGTGCCAGCAGTTTAGCCGGGACAGTCTACGAGCAGTACTTC. Translation gives CASSLAGTVYEQYF.

This clone was counted only a few times. The V gene is TRBV7-2, the J gene TRBJ2-7, with 8 bases lining up with TRBD2. This CDR3 is built from 15 residues. Germline trimming cut 5 bases from V and 0 bases from J; bases unmatched to any gene: 6. CDR1 and CDR2 from the germline V gene are SGHTA and FQGNSA. CDR3 DNA sequence: TGTGCCAGCAGCCACCGAACTAGCGGCTCCTACGAGCAGTACTTC. Its protein product is CASSHRTSGSYEQYF.

This clone appeared a single time. This chain joins TRBV4-2 and TRBJ1-3; D might be TRBD1 (6 bases). Germline V CDR1 and CDR2: LGHNA, YNFKEQ. There are 13 residues in the CDR3. V was clipped by 3 bases and J by 3 bases, with 6 bases between them. The CDR3 DNA sequence: TGTGCCAGCAGCCAGGACAGTGGAAACACCATATATTTT. Encoded protein: CASSQDSGNTIYF.

The chain links TRBV7-9 to TRBJ1-5; tentative D call: TRBD1 (6 bases). V shed 1 base and J shed 10 bases, with 29 bases lying between them. CDR1 is SEHNR, CDR2 FQNEAQ, per germline (reference sequence). This CDR3 has 19 amino acids. CDR3 DNA: TGTGCCAGCAGCTTAGGATTAGGGACATCAAATACCCCCCCATCACCCCAGCATTTT. Translated, it gives CASSLGLGTSNTPPSPQHF.

This chain uses TRBV5-4 with TRBJ2-2; 9 nucleotides match TRBD1. V lost 3 bases to trimming and J lost 2 bases; unmatched junction nucleotides: 8. The germline V gene has CDR1 SGHNT and CDR2 YYREEE (reference sequence). This CDR3 has 17 amino acids. The CDR3 sequence: CASSSGGTGINTGELFF. In DNA, the CDR3 is TGTGCCAGCAGCTCGGGTGGGACAGGGATAAACACCGGGGAGCTGTTTTTT.

The chain carries TRBV5-4 and TRBJ1-1; tentative D call: TRBD1 (5 bases). Germline CDR1 and CDR2: SGHNT and YYREEE (reference sequence). The CDR3 runs 13 residues. Trimming cost V 1 base and J 8 bases, with 12 bases left between them. The CDR3 reads CASSLKVGAEAFF. DNA of the CDR3: TGTGCCAGCAGCTTGAAGGTAGGGGCCGAAGCTTTCTTT.

This chain's CDR3 is CAISRDSTSEGYTF. The CDR3 region has the DNA TGTGCCATCAGTCGGGACAGTACTTCCGAGGGCTACACCTTC. The V and J genes are TRBV10-3 and TRBJ1-2, with 7 positions matching TRBD1. This CDR3 comprises 14 residues. Germline CDR1 reads ENHRY; CDR2 reads SYGVKD. The V segment lost 5 bases and the J segment 8 bases; nucleotides outside the gene matches: 11.

The chain recombines TRBV5-1 with TRBJ2-7; the D gene is possibly TRBD1 (5 bases). Trimming removed 4 bases from V and 1 base from J, with 21 bases in between. The CDR3 is made up of 17 amino acids. Germline-derived CDR1 and CDR2 are SGHRS and YFSETQ. The CDR3 loop reads CASSANQGHYLSYEQYF. The CDR3 DNA reads TGCGCCAGCAGCGCAAACCAGGGTCACTACCTTTCCTACGAGCAGTACTTC.

The chain combines TRBV19 with TRBJ2-7, with D hard to call. Germline CDR1 LNHDA, CDR2 SQIVND (reference sequence). Trimming removed 1 base at V and 4 bases at J, with 8 bases between. This CDR3 region has 13 residues. CDR3 DNA: TGTGCCAGTAGTATAGGAGGCCGTTACGAGCAGTACTTC. Translating it yields CASSIGGRYEQYF.

The rearrangement links TRBV7-9 to TRBJ2-1; D unresolved. The CDR3 is made up of 12 amino acids. Trimming shortened V by 2 bases and J by 9 bases, and 8 bases separated the two germline ends. Germline V CDR1 and CDR2: SEHNR, FQNEAQ (reference sequence). The DNA for the CDR3 is TGTGCCAGCAGCTTACGTGGCCTTGAGCAGTTCTTC. Translating gives CASSLRGLEQFF.

In this sample, this clone turned up once. This chain joins TRBV27 and TRBJ1-5; D unresolved. The CDR3 contains 13 residues. V lost 3 bases and J 0 bases, leaving 3 bases between the germline ends. CDR1 and CDR2 from the germline V gene are MNHEY and SMNVEV (reference sequence). Here the CDR3 DNA reads TGTGCCAGCAGTTTGGGTAGCAATCAGCCCCAGCATTTT. This gives the protein CASSLGSNQPQHF.

The chain is built from TRBV7-2 and TRBJ2-7, with D tentatively TRBD1 (6 bases). The CDR3 loop spans 13 amino acids. The germline V gene encodes CDR1 SGHTA and CDR2 FQGNSA. The CDR3 loop reads CAVRGRGSGEQYF. The CDR3 region has the DNA TGTGCAGTCAGGGGTAGGGGGAGCGGCGAGCAGTACTTC.

This clone was counted between two and nine times. The chain joins TRBV2 to TRBJ2-7; 7 bases line up with TRBD2. The V segment lost 6 bases and the J segment 6 bases; nucleotides outside the gene matches: 14. Germline assignment: CDR1 SNHLY and CDR2 FYNNEI. The CDR3 spans 15 residues. The CDR3 DNA reads as TGTGCCAGCAGCGGGGGGAGGGTTGCGCCGGGCGAGCAGTACTTC. This translates into CASSGGRVAPGEQYF.

This sequence joins TRBV27 and TRBJ2-1; 11 nucleotides line up with TRBD1. Unmatched junction bases numbered 7, after V lost 5 bases and J lost 7 bases. The CDR3 loop spans 15 amino acids. Germline values: CDR1 MNHEY, CDR2 SMNVEV (reference sequence). The CDR3 region is CASSPGTGGFNEQFF. The DNA for the CDR3 is TGTGCCAGCAGTCCAGGGACAGGGGGGTTTAATGAGCAGTTCTTC.

CDR3 bases: TGTGCCAGCAGCTTAAAAGCGGGACGCTCCTACGAGCAGTACTTC. It codes for CASSLKAGRSYEQYF. This chain links TRBV11-2 with TRBJ2-7, with 7 bases that match TRBD2. Unmatched junction bases numbered 4, after V lost 2 bases and J lost 0 bases. This CDR3 has 15 residues. Germline loops: CDR1 SGHAT, CDR2 FQNNGV. Combining the CDR3 with reference TRBV11-2 and TRBJ2-7 gives the whole variable domain EAGVAQSPRYKIIEKRQSVAFWCNPISGHATLYWYQQILGQGPKLLIQFQNNGVVDDSQLPKDRFSAERLKGVDSTLKIQPAKLEDSAVYLCASSLKAGRSYEQYFGPGTRLTVT.

The chain combines TRBV19 with TRBJ2-2; 7 bases line up with TRBD1. The CDR3 contains 16 residues. Germline CDR1 LNHDA, CDR2 SQIVND (reference sequence). J lost 4 bases, V lost 3 bases, and 8 bases had no gene match. For the CDR3, the DNA is TGTGCCAGTAGTATTGGTAAGGACAGGCGCACCGGGGAGCTGTTTTTT. Protein product: CASSIGKDRRTGELFF.

V and J are TRBV4-1 and TRBJ1-4, with D tentatively TRBD1 (5 bases). Germline V gene lookup returns CDR1 MGHRA and CDR2 YSYEKL. Between the trimmed V and J ends, which lost 1 base and 13 bases, there was a span of 13 bases. CDR3 length equals 13 residues. Here the CDR3 reads CASSQGDPGRLFF. CDR3 DNA sequence: TGCGCCAGCAGCCAAGGGGACCCGGGGCGACTGTTTTTT.

This clone came up a few times. The chain has TRBV4-2 and TRBJ1-2, with 7 bases fitting TRBD1. V was pared by 1 base and J by 7 bases, with 6 bases of the junction left unmatched. Per the germline V gene, CDR1 is LGHNA and CDR2 is YNFKEQ. CDR3 length: 14 residues. The CDR3, as DNA: TGTGCCAGCAGCCAAGGACAGGGCGAGTTTGGCTACACCTTC. Its translation is CASSQGQGEFGYTF.